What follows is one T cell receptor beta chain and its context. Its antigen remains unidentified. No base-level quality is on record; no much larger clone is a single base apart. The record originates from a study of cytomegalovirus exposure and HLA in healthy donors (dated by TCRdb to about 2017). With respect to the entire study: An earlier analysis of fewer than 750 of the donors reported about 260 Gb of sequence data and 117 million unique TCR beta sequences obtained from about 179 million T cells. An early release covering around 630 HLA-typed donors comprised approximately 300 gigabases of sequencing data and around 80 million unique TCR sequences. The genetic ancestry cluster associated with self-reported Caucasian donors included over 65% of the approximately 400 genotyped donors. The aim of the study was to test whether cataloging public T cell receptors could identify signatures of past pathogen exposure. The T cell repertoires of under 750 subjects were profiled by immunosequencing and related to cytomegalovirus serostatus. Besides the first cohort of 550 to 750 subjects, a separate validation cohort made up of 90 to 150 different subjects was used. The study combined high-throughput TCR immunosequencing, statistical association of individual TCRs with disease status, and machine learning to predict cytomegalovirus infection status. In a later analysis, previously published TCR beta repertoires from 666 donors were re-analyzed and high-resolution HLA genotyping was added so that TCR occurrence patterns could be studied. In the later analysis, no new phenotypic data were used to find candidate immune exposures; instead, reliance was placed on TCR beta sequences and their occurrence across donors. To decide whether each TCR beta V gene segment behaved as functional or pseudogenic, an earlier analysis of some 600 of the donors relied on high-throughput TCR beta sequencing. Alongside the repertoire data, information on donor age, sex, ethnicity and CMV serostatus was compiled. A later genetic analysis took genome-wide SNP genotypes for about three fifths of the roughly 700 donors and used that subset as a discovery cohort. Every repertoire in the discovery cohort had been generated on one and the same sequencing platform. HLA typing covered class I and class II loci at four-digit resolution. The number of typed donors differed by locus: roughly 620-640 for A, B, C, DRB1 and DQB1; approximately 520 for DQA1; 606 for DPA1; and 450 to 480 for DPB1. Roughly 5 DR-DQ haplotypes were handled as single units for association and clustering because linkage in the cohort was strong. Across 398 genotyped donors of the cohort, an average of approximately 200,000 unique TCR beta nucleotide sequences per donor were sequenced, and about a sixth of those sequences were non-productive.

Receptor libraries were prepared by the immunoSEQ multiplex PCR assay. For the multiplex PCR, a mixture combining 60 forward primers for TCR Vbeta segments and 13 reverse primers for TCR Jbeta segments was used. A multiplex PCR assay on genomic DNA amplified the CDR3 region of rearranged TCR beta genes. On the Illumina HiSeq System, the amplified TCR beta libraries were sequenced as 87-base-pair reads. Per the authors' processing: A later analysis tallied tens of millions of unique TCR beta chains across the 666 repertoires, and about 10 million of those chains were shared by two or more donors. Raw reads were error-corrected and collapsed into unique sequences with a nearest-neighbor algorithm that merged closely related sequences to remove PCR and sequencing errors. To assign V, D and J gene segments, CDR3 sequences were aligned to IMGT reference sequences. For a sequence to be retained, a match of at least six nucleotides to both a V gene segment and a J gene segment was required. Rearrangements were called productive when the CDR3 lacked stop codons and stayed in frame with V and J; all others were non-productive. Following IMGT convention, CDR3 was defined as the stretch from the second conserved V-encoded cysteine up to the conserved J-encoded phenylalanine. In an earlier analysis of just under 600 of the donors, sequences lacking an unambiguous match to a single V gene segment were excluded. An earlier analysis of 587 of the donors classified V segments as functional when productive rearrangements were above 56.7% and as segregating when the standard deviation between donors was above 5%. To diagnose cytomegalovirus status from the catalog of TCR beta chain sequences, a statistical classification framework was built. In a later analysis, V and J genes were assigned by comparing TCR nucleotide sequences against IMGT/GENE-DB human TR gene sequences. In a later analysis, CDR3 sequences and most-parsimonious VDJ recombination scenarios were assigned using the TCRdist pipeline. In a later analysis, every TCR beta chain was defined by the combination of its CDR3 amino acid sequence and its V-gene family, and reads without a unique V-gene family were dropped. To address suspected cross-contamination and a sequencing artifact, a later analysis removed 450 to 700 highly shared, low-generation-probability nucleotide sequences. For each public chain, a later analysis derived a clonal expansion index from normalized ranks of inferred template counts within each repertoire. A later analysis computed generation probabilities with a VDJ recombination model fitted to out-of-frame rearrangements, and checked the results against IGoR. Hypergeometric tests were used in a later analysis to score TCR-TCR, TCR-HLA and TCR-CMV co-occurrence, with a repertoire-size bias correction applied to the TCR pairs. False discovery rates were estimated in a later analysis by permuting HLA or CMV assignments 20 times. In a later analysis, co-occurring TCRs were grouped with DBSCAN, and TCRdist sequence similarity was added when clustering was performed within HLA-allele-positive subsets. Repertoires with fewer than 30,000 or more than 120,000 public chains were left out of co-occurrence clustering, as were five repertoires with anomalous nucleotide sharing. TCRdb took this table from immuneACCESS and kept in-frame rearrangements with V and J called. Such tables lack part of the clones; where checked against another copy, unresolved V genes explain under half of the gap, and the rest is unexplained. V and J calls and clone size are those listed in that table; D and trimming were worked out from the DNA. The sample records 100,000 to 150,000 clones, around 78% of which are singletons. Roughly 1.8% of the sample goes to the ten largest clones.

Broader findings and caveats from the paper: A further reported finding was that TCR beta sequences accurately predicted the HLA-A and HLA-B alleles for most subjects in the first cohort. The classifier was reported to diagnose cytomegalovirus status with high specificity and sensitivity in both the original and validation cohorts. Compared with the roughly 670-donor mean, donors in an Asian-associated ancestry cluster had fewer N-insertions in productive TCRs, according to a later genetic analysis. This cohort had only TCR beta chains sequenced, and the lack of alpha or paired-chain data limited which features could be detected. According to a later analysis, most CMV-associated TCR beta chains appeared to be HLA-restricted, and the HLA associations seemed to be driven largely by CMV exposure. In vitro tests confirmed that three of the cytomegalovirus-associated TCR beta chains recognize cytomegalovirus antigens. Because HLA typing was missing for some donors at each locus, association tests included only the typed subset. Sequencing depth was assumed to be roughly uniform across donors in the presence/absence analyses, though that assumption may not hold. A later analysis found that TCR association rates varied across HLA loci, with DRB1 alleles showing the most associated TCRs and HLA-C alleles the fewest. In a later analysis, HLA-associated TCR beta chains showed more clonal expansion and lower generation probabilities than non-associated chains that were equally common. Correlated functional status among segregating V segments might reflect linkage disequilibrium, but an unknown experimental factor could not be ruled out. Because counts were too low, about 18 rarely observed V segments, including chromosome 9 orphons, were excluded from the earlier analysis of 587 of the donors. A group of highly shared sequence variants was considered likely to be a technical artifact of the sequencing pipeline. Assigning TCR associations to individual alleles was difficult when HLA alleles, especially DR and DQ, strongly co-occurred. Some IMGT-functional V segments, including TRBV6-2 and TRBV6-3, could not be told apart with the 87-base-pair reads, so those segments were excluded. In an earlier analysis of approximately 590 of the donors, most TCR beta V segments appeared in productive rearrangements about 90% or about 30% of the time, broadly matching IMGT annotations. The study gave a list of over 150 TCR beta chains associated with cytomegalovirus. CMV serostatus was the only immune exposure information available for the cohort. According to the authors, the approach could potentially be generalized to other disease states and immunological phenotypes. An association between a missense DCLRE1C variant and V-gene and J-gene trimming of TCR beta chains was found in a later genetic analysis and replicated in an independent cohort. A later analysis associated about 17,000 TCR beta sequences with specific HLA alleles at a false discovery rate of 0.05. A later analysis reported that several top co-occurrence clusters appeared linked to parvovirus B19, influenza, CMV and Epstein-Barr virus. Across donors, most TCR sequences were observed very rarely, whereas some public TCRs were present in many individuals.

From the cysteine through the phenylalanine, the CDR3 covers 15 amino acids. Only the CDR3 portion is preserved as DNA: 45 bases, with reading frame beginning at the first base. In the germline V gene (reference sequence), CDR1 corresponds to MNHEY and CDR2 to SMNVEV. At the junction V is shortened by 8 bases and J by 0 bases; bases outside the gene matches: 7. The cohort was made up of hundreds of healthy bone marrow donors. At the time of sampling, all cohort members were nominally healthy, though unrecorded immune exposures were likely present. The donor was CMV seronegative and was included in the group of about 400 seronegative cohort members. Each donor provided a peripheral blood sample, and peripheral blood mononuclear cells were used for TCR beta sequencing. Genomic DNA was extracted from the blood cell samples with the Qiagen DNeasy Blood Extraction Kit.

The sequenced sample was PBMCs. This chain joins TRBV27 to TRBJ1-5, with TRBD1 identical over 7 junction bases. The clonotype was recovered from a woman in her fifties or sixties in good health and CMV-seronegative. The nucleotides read TGTGCCAGCGGCAAACAGGGGTATAGCAATCAGCCCCAGCATTTT. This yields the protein CASGKQGYSNQPQHF.